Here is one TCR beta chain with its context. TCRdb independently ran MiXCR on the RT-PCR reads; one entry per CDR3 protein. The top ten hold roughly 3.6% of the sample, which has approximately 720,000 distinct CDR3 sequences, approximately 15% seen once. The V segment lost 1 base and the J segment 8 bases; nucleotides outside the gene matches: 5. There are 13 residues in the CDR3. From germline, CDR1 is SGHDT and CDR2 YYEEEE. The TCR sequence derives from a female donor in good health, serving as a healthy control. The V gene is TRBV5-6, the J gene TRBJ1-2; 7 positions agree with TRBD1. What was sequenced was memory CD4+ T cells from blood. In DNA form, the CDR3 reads TGTGCCAGCAGCTTGAACAGGGGTTACGGCTACACCTTC. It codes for CASSLNRGYGYTF.